The sequence of this T cell receptor beta chain was determined in a study of tumor and adjacent non-tumor tissue in lung cancer. Study in general: Aged about 31 to 76 years, patients included roughly ten men and several women with stage I to III disease. Study conclusions and caveats: Top 100 clones took a larger repertoire share in normal lung. Significantly higher TCR diversity was found in tumor than normal lung.

This sample's RNA came from whole unsorted tissue. About this clonotype itself: The target antigen is unknown.

Germline V CDR1 and CDR2: LGHNA, YNFKEQ. CDR3 length equals 13 residues. A modified ARM-PCR protocol with three rounds of nested PCR amplified TCRbeta. TCRdb used MiXCR to reprocess the multiplex PCR reads, holding one entry per CDR3 protein. The sample has about 76,000 distinct CDR3 sequences, about two thirds seen once. This sequence was found in a woman aged 70-85 years with non-small cell lung cancer. Sequenced: lung tumor tissue. J is TRBJ2-3 and V is TRBV4-2; unclear D gene. CDR3 in amino acids: CISSQTTTDTQYF. CDR3 bases: TGTATCAGCAGCCAAACTACAACAGATACGCAGTATTTT.